This is a list of T cell receptor beta chains from one sample in a study of shared clonotypes between healthy human individuals. Assay used: immunoSEQ multiplex PCR; TCRdb lists only in-frame clones, some missing. The table has millions of clones, around nine tenths seen once; the top ten hold under 0.15%. The sequencing input was naive CD4+ T cells sorted from blood. The source is a man between 18 and 35 years old in good health. Each CDR3 is given with its conserved first and last residue. Each record gives: V gene, J gene, clone size, D gene, CDR3 DNA, CDR3 protein. D genes are given only for firm matches. Clone size is stated in some rows and not others, as once, few, many or a class when expanded.

TRBV4-1	TRBJ2-3	once	.	TGCGCCAGCAGCCCGGGCAGGACAGATACGCAGTATTTT	CASSPGRTDTQYF
TRBV30	TRBJ1-4	.	.	TGTGCCTGGAGTGTGGAAACAGCCACTTTTCCTAATGAAAAACTGTTTTTT	CAWSVETATFPNEKLFF
TRBV30	TRBJ2-3	.	.	TGTGCCTGGGAACAGGGGACTAGCACAGATACGCAGTATTTT	CAWEQGTSTDTQYF
TRBV9	TRBJ1-1	.	TRBD1	TGTGCCAGCAGCGTAGAGGGGGCTATTCCGAACACTGAAGCTTTCTTT	CASSVEGAIPNTEAFF
TRBV7-9	TRBJ2-1	once	.	TGTGCCAGCAGCTTAGACGGAGCTCGCCCACAGTTCTTC	CASSLDGARPQFF
TRBV28	TRBJ2-1	.	TRBD2	TGTGCCAGCAGGTGGGCGGGGGGGCCTAGCGATGAGCAGTTCTTC	CASRWAGGPSDEQFF
TRBV30	TRBJ1-6	.	TRBD1	TGTGCCTGGGCGACAGGGGGCGATTCACCCCTCCACTTT	CAWATGGDSPLHF
TRBV18	TRBJ1-1	.	.	TGTGCCAGCTCACGGAACTTGGACGGCACTGAAGCTTTCTTT	CASSRNLDGTEAFF
TRBV30	TRBJ2-5	.	.	TGTGCCTGTTCCGAGGGTAGCCGGAAAGAGACCCAGTACTTC	CACSEGSRKETQYF
TRBV4-1	TRBJ2-1	.	TRBD2	TGCGCCAGCAGCCAAACTAGCGGGAGAGGGTTCGGTGAGCAGTTCTTC	CASSQTSGRGFGEQFF
TRBV6-5	TRBJ2-7	.	TRBD2	TGTGCCAGCAGCTCACTTCGACTAGCGGGGGAGCAGTACTTC	CASSSLRLAGEQYF
TRBV19	TRBJ2-3	.	TRBD1	TGTGCCAGTAGTTTGGGACAGGGCACAGATACGCAGTATTTT	CASSLGQGTDTQYF